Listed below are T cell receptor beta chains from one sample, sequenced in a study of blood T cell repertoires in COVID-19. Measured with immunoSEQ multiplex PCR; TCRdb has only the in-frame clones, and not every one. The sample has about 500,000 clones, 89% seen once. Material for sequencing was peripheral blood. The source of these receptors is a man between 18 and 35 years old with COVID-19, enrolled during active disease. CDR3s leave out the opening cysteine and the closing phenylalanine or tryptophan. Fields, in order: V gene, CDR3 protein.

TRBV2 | ASIHRDRGRETQY
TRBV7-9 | ASSQPGYDGEQF
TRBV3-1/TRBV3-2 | ASSQGGAGLF
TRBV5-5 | ASSWGQANTEAF
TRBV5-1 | ASSRTGDGNQPQH
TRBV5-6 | ASSGGLAGLLNTGELF
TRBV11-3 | ASSFPGVIDTQY
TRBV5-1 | ASSIDRGSVEQY
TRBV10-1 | ASSGGSNTGELF
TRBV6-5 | ASSYLGQGGRYGYT
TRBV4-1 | ASSQFPGQGHNEQF
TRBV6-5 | ASSYVRARELF
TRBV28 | ASSTTAAPRQY
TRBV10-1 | ASSGTHGDYEQY
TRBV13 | ASSRSSYEQY
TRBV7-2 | ASSQTSGLFYEQY